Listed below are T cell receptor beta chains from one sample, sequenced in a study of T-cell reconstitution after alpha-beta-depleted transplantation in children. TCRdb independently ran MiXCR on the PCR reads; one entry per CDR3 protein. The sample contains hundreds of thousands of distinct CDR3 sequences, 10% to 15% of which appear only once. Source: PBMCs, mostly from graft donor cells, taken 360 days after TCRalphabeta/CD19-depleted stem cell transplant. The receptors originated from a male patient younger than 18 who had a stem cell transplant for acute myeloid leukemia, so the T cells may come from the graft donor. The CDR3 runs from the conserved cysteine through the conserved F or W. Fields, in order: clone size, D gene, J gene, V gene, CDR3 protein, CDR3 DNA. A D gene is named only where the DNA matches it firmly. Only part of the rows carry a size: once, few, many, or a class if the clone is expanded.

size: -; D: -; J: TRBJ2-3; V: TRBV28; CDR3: CASTDTGWWGEGDTQYF; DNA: TGTGCCAGTACAGACACAGGGTGGTGGGGCGAGGGAGATACGCAGTATTTT
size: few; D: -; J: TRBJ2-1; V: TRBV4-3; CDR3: CASSQGLRDLYYNEQFF; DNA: TGCGCCAGCAGCCAAGGCCTCCGGGACTTATACTACAATGAGCAGTTCTTC
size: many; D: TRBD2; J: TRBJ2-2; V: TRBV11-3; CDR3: CASSLVYPGLAAANTGELFF; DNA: TGTGCCAGCAGCTTAGTTTACCCGGGACTAGCGGCCGCAAACACCGGGGAGCTGTTTTTT
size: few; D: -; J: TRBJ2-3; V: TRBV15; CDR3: CATSRLQITDTQYF; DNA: TGTGCCACCAGCAGACTTCAAATCACAGATACGCAGTATTTT
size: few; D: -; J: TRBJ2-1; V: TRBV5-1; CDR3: CASSLNGGISYNEQFF; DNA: TGCGCCAGCAGCTTGAATGGCGGGATCTCCTACAATGAGCAGTTCTTC
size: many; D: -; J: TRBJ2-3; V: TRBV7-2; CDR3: CASSLEWTKLPDTQYF; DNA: TGTGCCAGCAGCTTAGAGTGGACCAAGCTGCCAGATACGCAGTATTTT
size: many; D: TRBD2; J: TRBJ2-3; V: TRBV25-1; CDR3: CASSLPGLAGVDTQYF; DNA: TGTGCCAGCAGCCTGCCGGGACTAGCGGGAGTAGATACGCAGTATTTT
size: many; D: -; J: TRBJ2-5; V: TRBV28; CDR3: CASRRGGLETQYF; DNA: TGTGCCAGCAGGAGAGGGGGGCTCGAGACCCAGTACTTC
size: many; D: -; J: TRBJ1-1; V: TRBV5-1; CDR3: CASSLGTPMNTEAFF; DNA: TGCGCCAGCAGCTTGGGGACGCCGATGAACACTGAAGCTTTCTTT
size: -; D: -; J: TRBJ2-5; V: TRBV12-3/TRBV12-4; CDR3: CASSLVRGAETQYF; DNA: TGTGCCAGCAGTTTAGTCAGGGGCGCGGAGACCCAGTACTTC
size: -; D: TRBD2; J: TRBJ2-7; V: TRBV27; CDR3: CASSLGTIPSHEQYF; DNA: TGTGCCAGCAGTTTGGGGACTATTCCTTCACACGAGCAGTACTTC
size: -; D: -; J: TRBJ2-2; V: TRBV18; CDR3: CASSPLQGRNTGELFF; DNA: TGTGCCAGCTCACCACTGCAGGGGCGGAACACCGGGGAGCTGTTTTTT
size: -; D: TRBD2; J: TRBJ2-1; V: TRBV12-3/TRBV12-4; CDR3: CASSFLAGISSYNEQFF; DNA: TGTGCCAGCAGTTTTCTAGCGGGGATAAGCTCCTACAATGAGCAGTTCTTC
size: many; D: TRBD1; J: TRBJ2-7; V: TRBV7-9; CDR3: CASTWTGPAYEQYF; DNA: TGTGCCAGCACCTGGACAGGGCCAGCCTACGAGCAGTACTTC
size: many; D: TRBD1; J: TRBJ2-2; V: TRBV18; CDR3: CASSPRRQGSRNTGELFF; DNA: TGTGCCAGCTCACCCCGGAGACAGGGCAGCAGAAACACCGGGGAGCTGTTTTTT
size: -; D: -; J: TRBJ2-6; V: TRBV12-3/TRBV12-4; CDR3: CASTWGTLSSGANVLTF; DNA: TGTGCCAGCACCTGGGGGACTCTAAGCTCTGGGGCCAACGTCCTGACTTTC
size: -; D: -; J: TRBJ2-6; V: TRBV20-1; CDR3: CCARVDVGGGGANVLTF; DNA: TGCTGTGCTAGAGTTGACGTGGGAGGGGGTGGGGCCAACGTCCTGACTTTC
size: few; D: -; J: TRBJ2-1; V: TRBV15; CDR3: CATSVVGLYNEQFF; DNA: TGTGCCACCAGCGTTGTTGGCCTCTACAATGAGCAGTTCTTC
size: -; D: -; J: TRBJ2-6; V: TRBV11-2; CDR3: CASSISPWGLSGANVLTF; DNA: TGTGCCAGCAGCATCAGTCCTTGGGGGCTCTCTGGGGCCAACGTCCTGACTTTC
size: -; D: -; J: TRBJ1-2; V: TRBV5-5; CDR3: CASSPTYYGYTF; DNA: TGTGCCAGCAGCCCGACCTACTATGGCTACACCTTC
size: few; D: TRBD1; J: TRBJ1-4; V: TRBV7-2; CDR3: CASRRTGDPENEKLFF; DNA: TGTGCCAGCAGACGGACAGGGGATCCCGAAAATGAAAAACTGTTTTTT
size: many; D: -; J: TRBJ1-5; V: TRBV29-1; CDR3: CSVGDVNQPQHF; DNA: TGCAGCGTTGGGGACGTAAATCAGCCCCAGCATTTT
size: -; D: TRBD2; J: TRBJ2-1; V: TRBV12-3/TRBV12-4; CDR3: CASSFTRWGLADGDNEQFF; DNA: TGTGCCAGCAGTTTTACGCGCTGGGGACTAGCGGACGGGGACAATGAGCAGTTCTTC
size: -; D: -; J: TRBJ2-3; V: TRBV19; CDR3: CASTVGRELSTDTQYF; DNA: TGTGCCAGTACGGTAGGACGGGAGCTTAGCACAGATACGCAGTATTTT
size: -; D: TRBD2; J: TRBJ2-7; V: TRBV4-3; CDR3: CASSHGYGLAGAYEQYF; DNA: TGCGCCAGCAGCCATGGATACGGACTAGCGGGAGCTTATGAGCAGTACTTC
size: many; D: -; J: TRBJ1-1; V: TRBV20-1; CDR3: CSARDRWTDNTEAFF; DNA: TGCAGTGCTAGAGATCGTTGGACAGACAACACTGAAGCTTTCTTT
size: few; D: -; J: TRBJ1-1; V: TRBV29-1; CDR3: CSAETGMNTEAFF; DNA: TGCAGCGCCGAGACAGGAATGAACACTGAAGCTTTCTTT
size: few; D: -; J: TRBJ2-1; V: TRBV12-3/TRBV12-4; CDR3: CASSLRRGAPNAPWFF; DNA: TGTGCCAGCAGTTTAAGGAGGGGCGCTCCGAACGCCCCGTGGTTCTTC
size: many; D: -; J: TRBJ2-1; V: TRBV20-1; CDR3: CSARVLGNEQFF; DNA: TGCAGTGCTAGAGTCCTTGGCAATGAGCAGTTCTTC
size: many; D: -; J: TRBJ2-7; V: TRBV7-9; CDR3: CAGDWAGNSLEQYF; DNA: TGTGCCGGGGATTGGGCAGGAAACTCGTTGGAGCAGTACTTC
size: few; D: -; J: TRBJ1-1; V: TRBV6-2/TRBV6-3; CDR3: CASSARVEAFF; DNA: TGTGCCAGCAGCGCCCGAGTGGAAGCTTTCTTT
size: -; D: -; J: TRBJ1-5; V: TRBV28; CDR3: CASSSLGVQPQHF; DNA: TGTGCCAGCAGTTCCCTAGGGGTACAGCCCCAGCATTTT
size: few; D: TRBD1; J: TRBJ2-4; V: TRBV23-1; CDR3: CASSQSFRGAKNIQYF; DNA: TGCGCCAGCAGTCAATCCTTCAGGGGGGCCAAAAACATTCAGTACTTC
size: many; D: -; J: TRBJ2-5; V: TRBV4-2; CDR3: CASSQERAGYQETQYF; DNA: TGTGCCAGCAGCCAAGAGCGAGCGGGTTACCAAGAGACCCAGTACTTC
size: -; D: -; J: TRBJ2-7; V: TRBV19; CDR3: CASSIEHEQYF; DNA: TGTGCCAGTAGTATAGAGCACGAGCAGTACTTC
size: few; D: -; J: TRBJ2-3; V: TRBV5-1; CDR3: CASNGASAITDTQYF; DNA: TGCGCCAGCAATGGCGCTAGCGCTATCACAGATACGCAGTATTTT
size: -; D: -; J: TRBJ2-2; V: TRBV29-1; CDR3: CSAGTSGELFF; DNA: TGCAGCGCTGGGACCAGTGGGGAGCTGTTTTTT
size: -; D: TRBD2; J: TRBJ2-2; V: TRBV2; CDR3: CASSEALGQGLAGHTGELFF; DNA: TGTGCCAGCAGTGAAGCGCTTGGACAGGGACTAGCGGGACACACCGGGGAGCTGTTTTTT
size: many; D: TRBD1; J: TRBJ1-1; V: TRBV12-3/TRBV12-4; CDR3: CASSSTGTGIEAFF; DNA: TGTGCCAGCAGTTCCACCGGGACAGGGATTGAAGCTTTCTTT
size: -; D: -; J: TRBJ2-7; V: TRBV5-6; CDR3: CASSFWSDPGTSYEQYF; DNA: TGTGCCAGCAGCTTCTGGTCGGACCCGGGAACTTCCTACGAGCAGTACTTC
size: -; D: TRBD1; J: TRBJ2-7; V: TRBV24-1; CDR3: CATSVTLGTGAPSYEQYF; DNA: TGTGCCACCAGTGTGACCCTGGGGACAGGGGCACCCTCCTACGAGCAGTACTTC
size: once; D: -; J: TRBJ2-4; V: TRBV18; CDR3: CASSPKGWKNIQYF; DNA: TGTGCCAGCTCACCGAAAGGGTGGAAAAACATTCAGTACTTC
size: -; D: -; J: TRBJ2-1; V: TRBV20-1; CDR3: CSARDGLGTPEQFF; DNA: TGCAGTGCTAGAGATGGACTCGGGACACCTGAGCAGTTCTTC
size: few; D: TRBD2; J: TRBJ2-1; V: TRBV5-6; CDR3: CASSFGSSGRYNEQFF; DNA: TGTGCCAGCAGCTTTGGTTCTAGCGGGAGGTACAATGAGCAGTTCTTC
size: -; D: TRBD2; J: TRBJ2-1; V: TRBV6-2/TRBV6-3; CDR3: CAIQGLAGVAGEQFF; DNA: TGTGCCATCCAAGGACTAGCGGGAGTTGCAGGTGAGCAGTTCTTC
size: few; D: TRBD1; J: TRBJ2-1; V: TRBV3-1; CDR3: CASSPRTRGRNNEQFF; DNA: TGTGCCAGCAGCCCCCGAACCAGGGGGCGAAACAATGAGCAGTTCTTC
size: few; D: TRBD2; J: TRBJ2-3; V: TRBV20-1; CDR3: CSAHLAGVPDTQYF; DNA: TGCAGTGCACATCTAGCGGGAGTCCCAGATACGCAGTATTTT
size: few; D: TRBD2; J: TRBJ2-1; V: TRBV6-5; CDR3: CASSYSALAGVSPYNEQFF; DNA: TGTGCCAGCAGTTACTCCGCGCTAGCGGGAGTAAGTCCCTACAATGAGCAGTTCTTC
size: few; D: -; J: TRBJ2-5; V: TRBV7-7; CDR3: CASSFMLSQETQYF; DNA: TGTGCTAGCAGCTTTATGCTTTCCCAAGAGACCCAGTACTTC
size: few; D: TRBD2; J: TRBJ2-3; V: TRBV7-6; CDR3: CASSSRTSASDTQYF; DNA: TGTGCCAGCAGCTCCCGGACTAGCGCCTCAGATACGCAGTATTTT
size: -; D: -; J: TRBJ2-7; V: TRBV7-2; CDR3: CASSLLGPGGEQYF; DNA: TGTGCCAGCAGCTTACTAGGGCCTGGGGGTGAGCAGTACTTC
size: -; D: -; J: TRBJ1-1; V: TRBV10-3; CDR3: CAISESWEGTGAFF; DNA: TGTGCCATCAGTGAGTCTTGGGAAGGCACTGGAGCTTTCTTT
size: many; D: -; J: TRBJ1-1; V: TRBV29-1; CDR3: CSVDWDINTEAFF; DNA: TGCAGCGTTGATTGGGACATAAACACTGAAGCTTTCTTT
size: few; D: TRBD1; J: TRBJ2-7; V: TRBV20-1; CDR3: CSTEGQGVYEQYF; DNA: TGCAGTACGGAGGGACAGGGGGTGTACGAGCAGTACTTC
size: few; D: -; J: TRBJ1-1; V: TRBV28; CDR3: CASLFSGGKDTEAFF; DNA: TGTGCCAGCCTTTTCTCCGGAGGTAAGGACACTGAAGCTTTCTTT
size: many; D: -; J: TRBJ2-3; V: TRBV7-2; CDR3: CASSFIAPTQYF; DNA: TGTGCCAGCAGCTTCATCGCCCCTACGCAGTATTTT
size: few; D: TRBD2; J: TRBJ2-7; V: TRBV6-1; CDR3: CASSESVTSGRAAVYEQYF; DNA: TGTGCCAGCAGTGAATCTGTGACTAGCGGGAGGGCGGCCGTCTACGAGCAGTACTTC